One T cell receptor beta chain is described in this entry. Its antigen remains unknown. This specimen belongs to a study of cytomegalovirus exposure and HLA in healthy donors. Study-wide context: In an earlier analysis, some 110 million unique TCR beta sequences were found from approximately 190 million T cells. Study-level results: An analysis done earlier found most TCR beta V segments productive about 90% or about 30% of the time. TCR beta sequences numbering 16,951 were associated with HLA alleles at 0.05 false discovery rate in a later analysis.

With 60 Vbeta and 13 Jbeta primers, the PCR was carried out. Using immunoSEQ multiplex PCR, the repertoire was profiled, and TCRdb retains in-frame clones only, with some absent. In the table there are some 95,000 clones, about three quarters of which are singletons. Trimming took off 0 bases at V and 4 bases at J, with 5 bases between the two ends. CDR3 length: 13 residues. The germline V gene encodes CDR1 SEHNR and CDR2 FQNEAQ (reference sequence). This chain connects TRBV7-9 to TRBJ2-3; unclear D gene. The sequence was collected from a man between 50 and 59 years old in good health and CMV-seropositive. The sample comprised PBMCs. The CDR3 DNA reads TGTGCCAGCAGCTTAGCGGGCGCAGATACGCAGTATTTT. Protein product: CASSLAGADTQYF.